This TCR beta chain was documented in a study of blood T cell repertoires in COVID-19. On the study more broadly: PBMCs, B-cell-depleted T cells, or T cells were the source of the cDNA or gDNA that made up the material.

As processed by the authors: Reference gene primer amplification gave nucleated cell count estimates. The table came from immunoSEQ multiplex PCR; TCRdb's copy has only in-frame clones and leaves some out. V and J calls and clone size are given by that table; D and trimming were obtained from the DNA. The sample includes 50,000 to 75,000 clones, roughly 84% of them seen just once. Germline trimming cut 5 bases from V and 7 bases from J; bases unmatched to any gene: 5. CDR3 length equals 14 residues. Per germline, CDR1 LGHDT and CDR2 YNNKEL (reference sequence). The rearrangement links TRBV3-1 (or the pseudogene TRBV3-2) to TRBJ1-5, with 10 bases lining up with TRBD1. The material sequenced was peripheral blood. The clonotype comes from a woman over 75 with active or convalescent COVID-19. The CDR3 region has the DNA TGTGCCAGCAGCGGAGGGACAGGGGAACAGCCCCAGCATTTT. It specifies CASSGGTGEQPQHF.